This T cell receptor beta chain was sequenced during a study of shared clonotypes between healthy human individuals. Study findings and constraints: Rarefaction demonstrated incomplete sorted-subset sequencing despite large depth.

Terminally differentiated effector memory CD45RA+ cells were excluded from the naive CD8 cells, which were CD45RO-negative and positively selected for CCR7. The V end was cut by 1 base, the J end by 4 bases, with 6 bases between. In germline, CDR1 is SEHNR, CDR2 FQNEAQ (reference sequence). The CDR3 has 13 amino acids. With respect to this clone: The antigen is not known.

Splitting of each subset's genomic DNA was done evenly across several immunoSEQ plates. The data were produced by immunoSEQ multiplex PCR, yet TCRdb's version contains in-frame clones alone and is incomplete. Here the sample spans around 2,100,000 clones, 85% to 95% being singletons. V gene TRBV7-9 combines with J gene TRBJ2-3; no clear D. Sequenced sample: naive CD8+ T cells sorted from blood. The source is a man younger than 35 in good health. CDR3 loop: CASSLVQSDTQYF. Here the CDR3 DNA reads TGTGCCAGCAGCTTAGTACAGTCAGATACGCAGTATTTT.